This T cell receptor (beta chain) appears in the sequencing data of a study of breast tumors, draining lymph nodes, adjacent tissues. A word on this clonotype: The target antigen is unknown.

The CDR3 has 16 residues. The junction had 10 bases not matched to a gene; V was cut back by 5 bases and J by 5 bases. Germline V gene lookup returns CDR1 MDHEN and CDR2 SYDVKM. Axillary draining lymph nodes of breast cancer patients supplied the node samples. Study results and limitations: The data were judged consistent with most tumor T cells coming from lymph node and expanding in tumor. Tumors had less TCR diversity than lymph nodes, more than nontumor tissue. Compared with basal-like, luminal-like tumors shared significantly more repertoire with nontumor tissue. Tumor T cell lymph node origin was a supported hypothesis, not proven.

Using its own MiXCR run on the multiplex PCR reads, TCRdb lists one record per CDR3 protein. The data contain roughly 130,000 distinct CDR3 sequences, 15% to 20% of them seen just once; the ten biggest clones take up 3% to 4%. Sequencing was done on a sample of axillary lymph node tissue. The origin of this receptor is a female donor with breast cancer. Some clones in this sample may be carry-over from other donors' samples. The chain links TRBV28 to TRBJ2-2, with 8 bases matching TRBD1. This CDR3 is CASSATPGQETGELFF. CDR3 sequence (DNA): TGTGCCAGCAGTGCCACACCGGGACAGGAGACCGGGGAGCTGTTTTTT.